Below are 10 T cell receptor beta chains sequenced from a single sample in a study of OX40 agonist ivuxolimab in advanced cancers. Clones were read by immunoSEQ multiplex PCR, and TCRdb kept only the in-frame ones, dropping some. The sample lists some 69,000 clones, 90% to 95% occurring once. The sequences come from CD4+ or CD8+ T cells sorted from blood, collected in a trial of the OX40 agonist ivuxolimab. The source of these receptors is an adult with an advanced solid tumor such as melanoma, head and neck, liver or kidney cancer.

The chain is built from TRBV7-3 and TRBJ1-1; TRBD1 is a possible D gene (6 bases). The CDR3 is made up of 15 amino acids. Trimming removed 6 bases at V and 4 bases at J, with 18 bases between. The germline V gene encodes CDR1 SGHTA and CDR2 FQGTGA. The CDR3 region has the DNA TGTGCCAGCAGTTCAACCTCCAGGGGTGGCACTGAAGCTTTCTTT. Protein: CASSSTSRGGTEAFF. Looking up the rest from reference TRBV7-3 and TRBJ1-1 gives the full variable domain: GAGVSQTPSNKVTEKGKYVELRCDPISGHTALYWYRQSLGQGPEFLIYFQGTGAADDSGLPNDRFFAVRPEGSVSTLKIQRTERGDSAVYLCASSSTSRGGTEAFFGQGTRLTVV.

In nucleotides, the CDR3 is TGTGCCAGCAGTGAAGCTAGGCTAGCGGGAGTAACTGAGCAGTTCTTC. Residues: CASSEARLAGVTEQFF. V gene TRBV2 combines with J gene TRBJ2-1, with 10 bases that match TRBD2. V shed 0 bases and J 9 bases; nucleotides not matched to a gene: 8. The CDR3 is made up of 16 amino acids. In germline, CDR1 is SNHLY, CDR2 FYNNEI.

The V call is TRBV2, the J call TRBJ1-1; no clear D gene. Trimming pared 6 bases from V and 1 base from J, leaving 9 bases between. Germline loops: CDR1 SNHLY, CDR2 FYNNEI. The CDR3 consists of 13 residues. CDR3 loop: CASSGVGNTEAFF. The CDR3 DNA sequence: TGTGCCAGCAGCGGGGTAGGGAACACTGAAGCTTTCTTT.

The chain links TRBV28 to TRBJ2-7; D may be TRBD1 or TRBD2 (5 bases each). CDR1 and CDR2 from the germline V gene are MDHEN and SYDVKM. This CDR3 has 12 amino acids. The germline V and J ends were trimmed by 7 bases and 8 bases, with 15 bases remaining between them. CDR3 DNA sequence: TGTGCCAGCAATGTTGGGGACCTCCAGCAGTACTTC. This encodes CASNVGDLQQYF.

DNA for the CDR3: TGTGCCAGCTCACCAGACAGGGTGGGCACTGAAGCTTTCTTT. Translation gives CASSPDRVGTEAFF. The rearrangement joins TRBV18 to TRBJ1-1, with 7 positions matching TRBD1. Trimming removed 2 bases from V and 4 bases from J; junction bases left unmatched: 4. The CDR3 runs 14 residues. CDR1 and CDR2 (germline): KGHSH, LQKENI.

This chain joins TRBV5-4 and TRBJ2-2, with D possibly matching TRBD1 (5 bases). The CDR3 length is 18 residues. V was pared by 1 base and J by 0 bases, with 16 bases between. Germline V gene lookup returns CDR1 SGHNT and CDR2 YYREEE (reference sequence). In DNA, the CDR3 is TGTGCCAGCAGCTTGCGGCAGGGTGGCCGTGCGAACACCGGGGAGCTGTTTTTT. As protein: CASSLRQGGRANTGELFF.

V and J are TRBV5-6 and TRBJ2-1; 9 bases align to TRBD2. The CDR3 has 15 amino acids. The ends lost 4 bases at V and 7 bases at J; junction bases unmatched: 9. Germline V CDR1 and CDR2: SGHDT, YYEEEE. The CDR3 is CASSSIAGVGNEQFF. CDR3 DNA sequence: TGTGCCAGCAGCAGTATAGCGGGAGTCGGGAATGAGCAGTTCTTC.

This chain's CDR3 is CASSYGEPQIYEQYF. DNA for the CDR3: TGTGCCAGCAGTTACGGGGAACCCCAAATCTACGAGCAGTACTTC. The chain has TRBV6-5 and TRBJ2-7; D gene unclear. Trimming pared 2 bases from V and 3 bases from J, leaving 14 bases between. Per germline, CDR1 MNHEY and CDR2 SVGAGI. The CDR3 extends over 15 amino acids.

This clone was observed once. The CDR3 sequence is CASSLEASGRRRASTDTQYF. For the CDR3, the DNA is TGCGCCAGCAGCTTGGAGGCTAGCGGGAGGCGGAGGGCTAGCACAGATACGCAGTATTTT. The chain couples TRBV5-1 to TRBJ2-3, with 11 bases that match TRBD2. CDR1 is SGHRS and CDR2 is YFSETQ in the germline V gene. The CDR3 covers 20 residues. J gave up 0 bases and V 0 bases, and 12 bases lay outside the gene matches.

This chain connects TRBV7-2 to TRBJ1-5; 9 bases map to TRBD1. The CDR3 has 16 residues. In germline, CDR1 is SGHTA, CDR2 FQGNSA. With V trimmed by 5 bases and J by 1 base, 6 bases remained unmatched. CDR3 sequence: CASSGTGTGSNQPQHF. The CDR3 coding sequence is TGTGCCAGCAGCGGGACCGGGACAGGGAGCAATCAGCCCCAGCATTTT.